The 16 T cell receptor beta chains in this list originate from one sample, sequenced in a study of T cell responses to AZD1222 COVID-19 vaccine. Using immunoSEQ multiplex PCR, the repertoire was profiled, and TCRdb retains in-frame clones only, with some absent. The data hold about 82,000 clones, with more than 80% observed a single time. The source material was peripheral blood, sampled on day 0 of AZD1222 vaccination. The receptors here all came from an adult in good health.

In DNA, the CDR3 is TGTGCCAGCAGTTACAGGGTCGGAAACACCATATATTTT. It codes for CASSYRVGNTIYF. The chain carries TRBV6-5 and TRBJ1-3, with D uncertain. The CDR3 extends over 13 amino acids. From germline, CDR1 is MNHEY and CDR2 SVGAGI. V lost 2 bases and J lost 4, with 6 bases in between.

V gene TRBV7-3 combines with J gene TRBJ2-5; 8 bases map to TRBD1. The CDR3 length is 18 residues. The germline V gene has CDR1 SGHTA and CDR2 FQGTGA. V lost 1 base and J lost 1; bases outside the gene matches: 11. CDR3 DNA: TGTGCCAGCAGCTTAAGGGGGCCAGGGGGCAACCTCCAAGAGACCCAGTACTTC. Amino acid sequence: CASSLRGPGGNLQETQYF.

This sequence joins TRBV7-7 and TRBJ2-3; tentative D call: TRBD1 (5 bases). Germline-derived CDR1 and CDR2 are SSHAT and FNYEAQ (reference sequence). This CDR3 region has 14 residues. V was cut by 2 bases and J by 1 base, with 7 bases left in between. In DNA form, the CDR3 reads TGTGCCAGCAGCTTACTGGGGCGCACAGATACGCAGTATTTT. Protein sequence: CASSLLGRTDTQYF.

This clone was picked up a small number of times. The chain links TRBV28 to TRBJ1-5; D remains unclear. Trimming cost V 3 bases and J 2 bases, with 5 bases left between them. The germline gives CDR1 MDHEN, CDR2 SYDVKM. This CDR3 is built from 13 residues. CDR3 loop: CASSFAGNQPQHF. As DNA, the CDR3 is TGTGCCAGCAGTTTCGCAGGCAATCAGCCCCAGCATTTT. The full variable domain, rest sourced from reference TRBV28 and TRBJ1-5, is DVKVTQSSRYLVKRTGEKVFLECVQDMDHENMFWYRQDPGLGLRLIYFSYDVKMKEKGDIPEGYSVSREKKERFSLILESASTNQTSMYLCASSFAGNQPQHFGDGTRLSIL.

The chain has TRBV7-2 and TRBJ2-7; 8 bases match TRBD2. This CDR3 is 14 amino acids long. The J segment lost 2 bases and the V segment lost 5 bases, leaving 5 bases of the junction unmatched. Looked up from germline, CDR1 is SGHTA and CDR2 is FQGNSA. The DNA for the CDR3 is TGTGCCAGCAGCGCCAGCGGGGGAACCTACGAGCAGTACTTC. It encodes CASSASGGTYEQYF.

This clone was detected a few times. This rearrangement joins TRBV5-1 to TRBJ2-1; 15 bases line up with TRBD2. Germline lookup yields CDR1 SGHRS and CDR2 YFSETQ. J was trimmed by 3 bases and V by 2 bases; bases with no gene match: 3. This CDR3 contains 17 residues. The chain's CDR3 is CASSLGTSGGHYNEQFF. The CDR3 DNA follows: TGCGCCAGCAGCTTAGGGACTAGCGGGGGGCACTACAATGAGCAGTTCTTC.

This clone was observed a single time. The gene calls are TRBV5-4 and TRBJ2-1; 13 bases agree with TRBD2. This CDR3 has 17 amino acids. J was trimmed by 9 bases and V by 3 bases; bases with no gene match: 12. Germline CDR1 SGHNT, CDR2 YYREEE (reference sequence). The CDR3 DNA follows: TGTGCCAGCAGCTCGAAATTTGGGACTAGCGGGGCTGGTGAGCAGTTCTTC. Protein product: CASSSKFGTSGAGEQFF.

The rearrangement joins TRBV5-1 to TRBJ2-2; maybe TRBD2 (5 bases). Germline assignment: CDR1 SGHRS and CDR2 YFSETQ. The CDR3 covers 14 residues. V lost 4 bases and J lost 3, with 10 bases in between. In DNA form, the CDR3 reads TGCGCCAGCAGCGGGAGCAGAGACACCGGGGAGCTGTTTTTT. Its translation: CASSGSRDTGELFF. The full variable domain, in which reference TRBV5-1 and TRBJ2-2 provide the parts outside the CDR3, is KAGVTQTPRYLIKTRGQQVTLSCSPISGHRSVSWYQQTPGQGLQFLFEYFSETQRNKGNFPGRFSGRQFSNSRSEMNVSTLELGDSALYLCASSGSRDTGELFFGEGSRLTVL.

The chain carries TRBV3-1 (or the pseudogene TRBV3-2) and TRBJ1-1, with TRBD1 matching 9 bases. V dropped 3 bases and J dropped 5; count of bases not matched to a gene: 4. The CDR3 spans 14 residues. Germline assignment: CDR1 LGHDT and CDR2 YNNKEL (reference sequence). Here the CDR3 DNA reads TGTGCCAGCAGCCATGGGACAGGGAGAACTGAAGCTTTCTTT. This codes for CASSHGTGRTEAFF.

The chain couples TRBV15 to TRBJ2-1; the match to TRBD1 covers 9 bases. J lost 8 bases, V lost 11 bases, and 16 bases had no gene match. Germline V gives CDR1 LNHNV, CDR2 YYDKDF (reference sequence). The CDR3 extends over 15 amino acids. CDR3 in amino acids: CASQLRDRVLDEQFF. The CDR3 DNA reads as TGTGCCTCCCAGCTGAGGGACAGGGTCCTAGATGAGCAGTTCTTC.

In DNA, the CDR3 is TGTGCAACGAGACCCCAGAGCTCCTATAATTCACCCCTCCACTTT. Protein sequence: CATRPQSSYNSPLHF. This chain links TRBV30 with TRBJ1-6; no clear D. The CDR3 is made up of 15 amino acids. CDR1 is GTSNPN, CDR2 SVGIG, per germline (reference sequence).

The table lists this clone with a few counts. The sample holds other DNA sequences that translate to the same CDR3. V usage is TRBV7-3 and J usage is TRBJ2-2; 7 nucleotides agree with TRBD1. CDR1 and CDR2 (germline): SGHTA, FQGTGA. The CDR3 consists of 15 residues. Trimming took 3 bases from V and 7 from J; bases not matched to a gene: 8. The CDR3 loop reads CASSLGDRNNGELFF. The CDR3, as DNA: TGTGCCAGCAGCTTGGGGGACAGAAATAACGGGGAGCTGTTTTTT.

The rearrangement links TRBV6-5 to TRBJ2-1; D gene unclear. Deletions cut 6 bases from V and 6 bases from J, with 12 bases between. The CDR3 has 13 residues. Germline CDR1 MNHEY, CDR2 SVGAGI. CDR3 amino acids: CASSRGVPNEQFF. The CDR3 DNA reads as TGTGCCAGCAGCCGTGGAGTACCCAATGAGCAGTTCTTC.

This chain joins TRBV11-2 and TRBJ2-5, with 10 bases identical to TRBD2. Germline trimming cut 1 base from V and 5 bases from J; bases unmatched to any gene: 7. Germline V gene sequence: CDR1 SGHAT, CDR2 FQNNGV. The CDR3 contains 16 residues. The CDR3 protein is CASSLGIAGGWETQYF. The CDR3 DNA reads as TGTGCCAGCAGCTTAGGGATAGCGGGGGGCTGGGAGACCCAGTACTTC.

The chain has TRBV6-5 and TRBJ2-7; 7 bases agree with TRBD1. The CDR3 length is 15 residues. Germline assignment: CDR1 MNHEY and CDR2 SVGAGI. V gave up 2 bases and J gave up 2 bases; unmatched junction bases: 6. In DNA form, the CDR3 reads TGTGCCAGCAGTTACGGTGTGGGACAGACCTACGAGCAGTACTTC. Amino acids: CASSYGVGQTYEQYF.

The V and J genes are TRBV7-8 and TRBJ2-7; TRBD1 matches at 10 bases. The CDR3 sequence is 16 residues long. Germline CDR1 and CDR2: SGHVS and FQNEAQ. V shed 5 bases, J shed 2 bases, and the junction held 9 bases outside the gene matches. The CDR3 protein is CASSPPGTGVPYEQYF. The DNA of the CDR3 is TGTGCCAGCAGCCCGCCCGGGACAGGGGTGCCCTACGAGCAGTACTTC.